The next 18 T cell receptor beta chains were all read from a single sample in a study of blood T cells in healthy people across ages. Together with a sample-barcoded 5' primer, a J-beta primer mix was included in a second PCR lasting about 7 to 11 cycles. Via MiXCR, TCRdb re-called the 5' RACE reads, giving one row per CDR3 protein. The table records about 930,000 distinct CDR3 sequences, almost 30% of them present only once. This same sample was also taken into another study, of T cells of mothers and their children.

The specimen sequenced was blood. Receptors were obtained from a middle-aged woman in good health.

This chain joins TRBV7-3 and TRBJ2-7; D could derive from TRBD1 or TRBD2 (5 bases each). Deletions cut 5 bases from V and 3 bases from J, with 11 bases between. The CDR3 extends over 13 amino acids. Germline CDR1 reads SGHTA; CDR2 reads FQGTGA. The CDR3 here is CASSRDENYEQYF. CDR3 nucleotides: TGTGCCAGCAGCCGGGACGAAAACTACGAGCAGTACTTC.

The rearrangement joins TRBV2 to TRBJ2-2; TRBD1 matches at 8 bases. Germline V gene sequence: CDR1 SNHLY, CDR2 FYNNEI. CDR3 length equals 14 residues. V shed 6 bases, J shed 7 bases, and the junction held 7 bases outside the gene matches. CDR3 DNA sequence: TGTGCCAGCAGGGCCAGACAGGGGAACGGGGAGCTGTTTTTT. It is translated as CASRARQGNGELFF.

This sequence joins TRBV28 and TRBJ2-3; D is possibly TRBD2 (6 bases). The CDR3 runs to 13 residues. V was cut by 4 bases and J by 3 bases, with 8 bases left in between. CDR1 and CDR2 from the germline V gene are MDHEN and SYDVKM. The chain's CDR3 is CASSSLATDTQYF. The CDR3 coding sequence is TGTGCCAGCAGTTCGCTAGCGACAGATACGCAGTATTTT.

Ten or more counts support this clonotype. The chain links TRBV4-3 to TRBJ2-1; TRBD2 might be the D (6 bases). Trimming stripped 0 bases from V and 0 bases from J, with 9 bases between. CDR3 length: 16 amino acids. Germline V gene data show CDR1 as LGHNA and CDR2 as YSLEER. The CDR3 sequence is CASSQDGGSSYNEQFF. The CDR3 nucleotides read TGCGCCAGCAGCCAAGATGGGGGGAGCTCCTACAATGAGCAGTTCTTC.

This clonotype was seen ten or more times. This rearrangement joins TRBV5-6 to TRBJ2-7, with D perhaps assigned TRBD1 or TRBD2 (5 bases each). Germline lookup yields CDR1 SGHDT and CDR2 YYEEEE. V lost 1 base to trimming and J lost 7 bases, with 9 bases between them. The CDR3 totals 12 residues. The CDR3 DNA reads TGTGCCAGCAGCTTGATGAGGGGAGAGCAGTACTTC. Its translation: CASSLMRGEQYF.

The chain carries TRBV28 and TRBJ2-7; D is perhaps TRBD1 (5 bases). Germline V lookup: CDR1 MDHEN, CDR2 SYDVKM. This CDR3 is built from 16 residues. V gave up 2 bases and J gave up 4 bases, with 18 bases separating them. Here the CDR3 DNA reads TGTGCCAGCAGTTTAGACGTTCGGACACCTCCTTACGAGCAGTACTTC. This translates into CASSLDVRTPPYEQYF.

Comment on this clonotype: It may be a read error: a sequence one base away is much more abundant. The CDR3 DNA reads TGTGCCAGCAGCTCGAGTCCCTACAATGAGCAGTTCTTC. The encoded protein is CASSSSPYNEQFF. The chain carries TRBV7-2 and TRBJ2-1; D is uncertain. CDR3 length: 13 residues. The V end lost 4 bases, the J end lost 2 bases, and 6 bases lay between the germline ends. Germline CDR1 reads SGHTA; CDR2 reads FQGNSA.

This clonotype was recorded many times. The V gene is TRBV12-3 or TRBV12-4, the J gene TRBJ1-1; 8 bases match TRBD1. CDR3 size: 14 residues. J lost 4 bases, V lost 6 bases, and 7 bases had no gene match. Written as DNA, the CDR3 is TGTGCCAGCAGGGCTCACAGGGGGGCCACTGAAGCTTTCTTT. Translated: CASRAHRGATEAFF.

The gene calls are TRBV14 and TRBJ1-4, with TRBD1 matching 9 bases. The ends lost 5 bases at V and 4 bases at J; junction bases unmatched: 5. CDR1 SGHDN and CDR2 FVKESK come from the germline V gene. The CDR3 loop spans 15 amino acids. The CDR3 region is CASSGTGFGNEKLFF. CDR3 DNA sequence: TGTGCCAGCAGCGGGACAGGGTTCGGTAATGAAAAACTGTTTTTT.

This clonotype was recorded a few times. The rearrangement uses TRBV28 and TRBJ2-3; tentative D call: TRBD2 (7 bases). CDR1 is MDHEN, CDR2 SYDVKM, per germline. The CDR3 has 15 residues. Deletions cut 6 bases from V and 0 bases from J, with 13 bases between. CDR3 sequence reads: CASSRRGASTDTQYF. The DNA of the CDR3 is TGTGCCAGCAGCCGACGGGGGGCTAGCACAGATACGCAGTATTTT.

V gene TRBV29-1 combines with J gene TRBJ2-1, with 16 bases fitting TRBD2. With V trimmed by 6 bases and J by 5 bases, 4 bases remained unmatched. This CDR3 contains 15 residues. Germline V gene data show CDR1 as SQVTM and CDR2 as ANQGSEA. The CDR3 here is CSVGTSGRANNEQFF. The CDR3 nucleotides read TGCAGCGTCGGGACTAGCGGGAGGGCGAACAATGAGCAGTTCTTC.

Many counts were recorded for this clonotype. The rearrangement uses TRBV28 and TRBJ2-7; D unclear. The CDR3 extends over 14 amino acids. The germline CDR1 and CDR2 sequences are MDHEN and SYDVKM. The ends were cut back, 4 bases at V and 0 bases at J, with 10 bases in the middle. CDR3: CASSSYTFSYEQYF. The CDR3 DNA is TGTGCCAGCAGTTCTTATACCTTCTCCTACGAGCAGTACTTC.

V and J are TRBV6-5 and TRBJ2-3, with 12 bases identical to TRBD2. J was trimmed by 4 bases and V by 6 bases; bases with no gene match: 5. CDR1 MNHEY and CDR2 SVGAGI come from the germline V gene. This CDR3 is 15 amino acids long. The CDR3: CASRSPSGGADTQYF. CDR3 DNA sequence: TGTGCCAGCAGAAGCCCTAGCGGGGGGGCAGATACGCAGTATTTT.

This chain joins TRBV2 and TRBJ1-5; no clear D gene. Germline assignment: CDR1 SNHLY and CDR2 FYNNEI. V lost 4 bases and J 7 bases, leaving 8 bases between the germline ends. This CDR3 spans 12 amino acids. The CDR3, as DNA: TGTGCCAGCAGTGGATTGATGCAGCCCCAGCATTTT. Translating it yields CASSGLMQPQHF.

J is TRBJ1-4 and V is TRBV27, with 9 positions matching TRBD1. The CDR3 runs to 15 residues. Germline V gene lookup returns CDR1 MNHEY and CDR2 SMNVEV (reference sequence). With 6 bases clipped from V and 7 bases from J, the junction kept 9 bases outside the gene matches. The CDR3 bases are TGTGCCAGCAGCGTACAGGGGGCGACGGCTGAAAAACTGTTTTTT. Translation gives CASSVQGATAEKLFF.

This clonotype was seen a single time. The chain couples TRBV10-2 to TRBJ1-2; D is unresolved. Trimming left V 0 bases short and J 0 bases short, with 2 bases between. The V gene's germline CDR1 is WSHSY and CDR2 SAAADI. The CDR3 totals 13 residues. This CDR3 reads CASSESPNYGYTF. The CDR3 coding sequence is TGCGCCAGCAGTGAGTCCCCTAACTATGGCTACACCTTC.

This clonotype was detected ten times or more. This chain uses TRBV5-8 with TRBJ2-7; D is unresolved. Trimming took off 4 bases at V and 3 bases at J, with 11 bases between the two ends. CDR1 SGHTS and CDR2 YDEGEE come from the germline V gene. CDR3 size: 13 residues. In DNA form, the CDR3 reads TGTGCCAGCAGCCGGACGGTACTCTACGAGCAGTACTTC. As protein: CASSRTVLYEQYF.

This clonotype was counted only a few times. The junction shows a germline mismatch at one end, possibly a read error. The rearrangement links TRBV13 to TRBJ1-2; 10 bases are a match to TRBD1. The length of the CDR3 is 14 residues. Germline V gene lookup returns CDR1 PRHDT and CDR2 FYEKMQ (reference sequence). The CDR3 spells CAGRQTGGDYGYTF. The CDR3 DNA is TGTGCCGGCAGACAGACAGGGGGCGACTATGGCTACACCTTC.